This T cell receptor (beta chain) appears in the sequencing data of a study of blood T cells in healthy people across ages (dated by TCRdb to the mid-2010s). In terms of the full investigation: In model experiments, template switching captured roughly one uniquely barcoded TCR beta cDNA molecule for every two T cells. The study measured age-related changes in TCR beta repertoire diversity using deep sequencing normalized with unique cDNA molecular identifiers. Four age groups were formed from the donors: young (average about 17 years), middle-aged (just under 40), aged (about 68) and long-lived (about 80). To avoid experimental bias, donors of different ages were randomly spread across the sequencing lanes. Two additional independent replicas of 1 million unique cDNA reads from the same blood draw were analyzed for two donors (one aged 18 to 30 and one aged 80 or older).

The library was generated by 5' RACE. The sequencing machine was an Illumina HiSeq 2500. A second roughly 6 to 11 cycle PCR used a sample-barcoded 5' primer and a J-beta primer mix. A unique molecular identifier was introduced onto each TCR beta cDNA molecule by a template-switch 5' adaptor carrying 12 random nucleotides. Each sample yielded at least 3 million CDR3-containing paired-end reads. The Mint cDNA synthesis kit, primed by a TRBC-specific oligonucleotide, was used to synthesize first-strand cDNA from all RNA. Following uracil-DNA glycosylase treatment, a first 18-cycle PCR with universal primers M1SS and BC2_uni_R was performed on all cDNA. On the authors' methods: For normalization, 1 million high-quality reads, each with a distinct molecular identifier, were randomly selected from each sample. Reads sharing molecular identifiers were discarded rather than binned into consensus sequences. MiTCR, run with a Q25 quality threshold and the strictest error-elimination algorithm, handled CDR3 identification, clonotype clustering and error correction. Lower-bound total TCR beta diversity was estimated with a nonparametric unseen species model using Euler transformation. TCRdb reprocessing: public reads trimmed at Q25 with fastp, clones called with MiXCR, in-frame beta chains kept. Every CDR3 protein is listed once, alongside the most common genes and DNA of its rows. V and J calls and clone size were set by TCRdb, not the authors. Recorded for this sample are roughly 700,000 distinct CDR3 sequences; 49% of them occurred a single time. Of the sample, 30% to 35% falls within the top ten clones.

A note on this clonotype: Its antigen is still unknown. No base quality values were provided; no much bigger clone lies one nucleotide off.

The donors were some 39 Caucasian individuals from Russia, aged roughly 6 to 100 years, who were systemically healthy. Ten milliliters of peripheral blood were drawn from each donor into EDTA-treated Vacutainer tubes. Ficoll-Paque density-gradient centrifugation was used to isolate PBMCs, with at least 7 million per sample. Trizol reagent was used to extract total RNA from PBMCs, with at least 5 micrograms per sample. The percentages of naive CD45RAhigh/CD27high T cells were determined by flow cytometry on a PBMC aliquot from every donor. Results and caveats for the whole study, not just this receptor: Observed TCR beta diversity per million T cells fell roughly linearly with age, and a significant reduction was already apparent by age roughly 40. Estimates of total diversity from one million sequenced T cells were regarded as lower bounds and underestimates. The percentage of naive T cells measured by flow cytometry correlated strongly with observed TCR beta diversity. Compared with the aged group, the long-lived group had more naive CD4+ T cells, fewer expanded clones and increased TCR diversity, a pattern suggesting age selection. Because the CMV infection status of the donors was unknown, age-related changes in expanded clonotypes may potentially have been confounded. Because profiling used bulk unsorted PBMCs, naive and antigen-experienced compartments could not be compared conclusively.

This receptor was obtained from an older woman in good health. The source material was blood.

The CDR3 reads as follows: CASSQSRWDGGHEQYF. The DNA sequence is TGTGCCAGCAGCCAATCACGGTGGGACGGGGGCCACGAGCAGTACTTC. The V and J genes are TRBV16 and TRBJ2-7, with a tentative D call of TRBD1 or TRBD2, each matching 6 bases. The germline V gene supplies CDR1 KGHSY and CDR2 FQNENV. The V and J ends are trimmed by 0 bases and 5 bases, leaving 17 bases between them. Including the terminal cysteine and phenylalanine, the CDR3 comprises 16 residues. Kept here is only the CDR3 DNA, which spans 48 bases and is read in frame from base 1. Joined to the reference TRBV16 and TRBJ2-7 proteins, this CDR3 gives the full variable domain: GEEVAQTPKHLVRGEGQKAKLYCAPIKGHSYVFWYQQVLKNEFKFLISFQNENVFDETGMPKERFSAKCLPNSPCSLEIQATKLEDSAVYFCASSQSRWDGGHEQYFGPGTRLTVT.